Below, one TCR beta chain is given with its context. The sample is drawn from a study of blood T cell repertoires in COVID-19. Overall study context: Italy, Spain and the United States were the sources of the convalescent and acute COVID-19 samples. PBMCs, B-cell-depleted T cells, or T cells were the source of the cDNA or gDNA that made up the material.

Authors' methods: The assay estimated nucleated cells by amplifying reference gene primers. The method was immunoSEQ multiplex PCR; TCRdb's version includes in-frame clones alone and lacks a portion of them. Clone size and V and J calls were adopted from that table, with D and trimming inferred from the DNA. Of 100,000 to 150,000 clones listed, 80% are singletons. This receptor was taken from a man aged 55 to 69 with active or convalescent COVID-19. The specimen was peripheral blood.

The CDR3 loop reads CASSFGPRGEQYF. CDR3 DNA sequence: TGTGCCAGCAGTTTCGGACCCCGGGGCGAGCAGTACTTC. The gene calls are TRBV12-3 or TRBV12-4 and TRBJ2-7; D possibly corresponds to TRBD2 (5 bases). V was cut by 3 bases and J by 6 bases, with 12 bases left in between. This CDR3 is built from 13 residues.